These 2 T cell receptor beta chains were all obtained from the same sample, sequenced in a study of response to subunit inactivated influenza vaccine (dated 2018 in TCRdb). The method behind the library was RT-PCR. The instrument was an Illumina HiSeq 2500. TCRdb reprocessing: public reads trimmed at Q25 with fastp, clones called with MiXCR, in-frame beta chains kept. Each CDR3 protein appears once, grouped with its most common genes and DNA. Here the sample has around 750,000 distinct CDR3 sequences; 20% to 25% occur a single time. The ten largest clones take up 10% of the sample. The source material was PBMCs from blood, sampled less than 6 days after vaccination. All receptors come from a man aged 50-59 years who received an inactivated influenza vaccine. Donor details come from another sample of the same person, matched by shared clones.

This clonotype was seen only a few times. V usage is TRBV6-1 and J usage is TRBJ2-7; 7 nucleotides line up with TRBD1. The V gene end was trimmed by 6 bases and the J gene end by 6 bases; junction bases not matched to a gene: 26. The CDR3 is 19 amino acids. Germline loops: CDR1 MNHNS, CDR2 SASEGT. The CDR3 nucleotides read TGTGCCAGCAGACCGAGAACGGGGACAGCCAGCTCCTACCTGGTCGAGCAGTACTTC. Residues: CASRPRTGTASSYLVEQYF.

The chain uses TRBV4-2 and TRBJ2-1; no reliable D call. CDR1 is LGHNA and CDR2 is YNFKEQ in the germline V gene. V was trimmed by 0 bases and J by 0 bases, leaving 15 bases between them. CDR3 length: 18 residues. The CDR3 sequence: CASSQESEWASSYNEQFF. CDR3 DNA sequence: TGTGCCAGCAGCCAAGAGTCTGAGTGGGCAAGCTCCTACAATGAGCAGTTCTTC.